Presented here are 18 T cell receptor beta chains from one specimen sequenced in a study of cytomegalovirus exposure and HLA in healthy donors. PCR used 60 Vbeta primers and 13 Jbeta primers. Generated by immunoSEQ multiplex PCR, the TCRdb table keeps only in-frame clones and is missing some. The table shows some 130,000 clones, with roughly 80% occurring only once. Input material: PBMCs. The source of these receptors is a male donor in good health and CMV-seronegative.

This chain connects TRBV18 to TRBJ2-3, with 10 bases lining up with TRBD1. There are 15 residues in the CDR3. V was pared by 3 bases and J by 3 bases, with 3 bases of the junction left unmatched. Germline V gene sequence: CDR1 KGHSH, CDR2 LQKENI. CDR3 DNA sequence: TGTGCCAGCTCACCCTCGGGACAGGGGACAGATACGCAGTATTTT. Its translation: CASSPSGQGTDTQYF. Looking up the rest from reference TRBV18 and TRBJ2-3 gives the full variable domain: NAGVMQNPRHLVRRRGQEARLRCSPMKGHSHVYWYRQLPEEGLKFMVYLQKENIIDESGMPKERFSAEFPKEGPSILRIQQVVRGDSAAYFCASSPSGQGTDTQYFGPGTRLTVL.

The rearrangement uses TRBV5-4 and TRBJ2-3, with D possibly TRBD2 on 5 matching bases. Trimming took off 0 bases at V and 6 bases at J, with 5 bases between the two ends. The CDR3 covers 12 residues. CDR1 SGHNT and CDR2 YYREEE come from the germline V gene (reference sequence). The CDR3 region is CASSLVADTQYF. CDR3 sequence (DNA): TGTGCCAGCAGCTTGGTAGCGGATACGCAGTATTTT.

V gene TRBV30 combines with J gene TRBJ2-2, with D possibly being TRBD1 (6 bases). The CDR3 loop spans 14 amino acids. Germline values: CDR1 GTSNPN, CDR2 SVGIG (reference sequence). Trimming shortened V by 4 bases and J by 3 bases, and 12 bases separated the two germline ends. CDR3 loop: CAWKHREDTGELFF. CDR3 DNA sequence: TGTGCCTGGAAGCACAGGGAAGACACCGGGGAGCTGTTTTTT.

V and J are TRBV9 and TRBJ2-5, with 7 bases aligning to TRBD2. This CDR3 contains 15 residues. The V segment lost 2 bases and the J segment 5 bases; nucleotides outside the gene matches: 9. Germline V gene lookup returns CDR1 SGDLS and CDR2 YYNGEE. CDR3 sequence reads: CASSVSGRPWETQYF. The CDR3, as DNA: TGTGCCAGCAGCGTTTCCGGGAGGCCCTGGGAGACCCAGTACTTC.

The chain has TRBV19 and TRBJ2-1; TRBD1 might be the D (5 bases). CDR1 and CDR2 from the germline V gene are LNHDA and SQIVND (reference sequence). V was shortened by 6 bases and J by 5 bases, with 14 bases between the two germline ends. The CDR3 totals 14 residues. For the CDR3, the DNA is TGTGCCAGTAGCCGCCTGACAGCACACAATGAGCAGTTCTTC. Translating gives CASSRLTAHNEQFF.

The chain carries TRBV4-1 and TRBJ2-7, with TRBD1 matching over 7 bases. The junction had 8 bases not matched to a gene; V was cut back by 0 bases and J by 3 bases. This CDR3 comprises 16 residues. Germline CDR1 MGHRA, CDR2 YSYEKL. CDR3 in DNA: TGCGCCAGCAGCCAAGATAATACAGGGGCCCTCTACGAGCAGTACTTC. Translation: CASSQDNTGALYEQYF.

The CDR3 nucleotides are TGTGCCAGCAGTGGCCCTACTAGCGGGAACTATAATGAGCAGTTCTTC. Its translation: CASSGPTSGNYNEQFF. J is TRBJ2-1 and V is TRBV25-1; 10 nucleotides agree with TRBD2. The germline CDR1 and CDR2 sequences are MGHDK and SYGVNS. This CDR3 spans 16 amino acids. V dropped 4 bases and J dropped 7; count of bases not matched to a gene: 10.

The CDR3 region has the DNA TGTGCCAGCAGCCAGGGGCTAGCGGGTTACGAGCAGTACTTC. Translated, it gives CASSQGLAGYEQYF. The V call is TRBV7-2, the J call TRBJ2-7; 8 nucleotides agree with TRBD2. Trimming took 5 bases from V and 4 from J; bases not matched to a gene: 7. This CDR3 is 14 amino acids long. Germline loops: CDR1 SGHTA, CDR2 FQGNSA.

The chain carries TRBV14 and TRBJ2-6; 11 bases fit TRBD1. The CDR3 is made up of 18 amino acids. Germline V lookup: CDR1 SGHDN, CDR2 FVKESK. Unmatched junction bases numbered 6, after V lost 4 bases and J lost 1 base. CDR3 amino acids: CASSPPGQGGSGANVLTF. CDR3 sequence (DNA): TGTGCCAGCAGCCCCCCGGGACAGGGGGGTTCTGGGGCCAACGTCCTGACTTTC.

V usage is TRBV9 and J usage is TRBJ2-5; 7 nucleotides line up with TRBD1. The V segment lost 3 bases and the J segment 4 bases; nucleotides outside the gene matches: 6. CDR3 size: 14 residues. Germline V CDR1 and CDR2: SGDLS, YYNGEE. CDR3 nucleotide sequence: TGTGCCAGCAGCGGCACAGGGGTCCGAGAGACCCAGTACTTC. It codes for CASSGTGVRETQYF. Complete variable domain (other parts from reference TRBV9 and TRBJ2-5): DSGVTQTPKHLITATGQRVTLRCSPRSGDLSVYWYQQSLDQGLQFLIQYYNGEERAKGNILERFSAQQFPDLHSELNLSSLELGDSALYFCASSGTGVRETQYFGPGTRLLVL.

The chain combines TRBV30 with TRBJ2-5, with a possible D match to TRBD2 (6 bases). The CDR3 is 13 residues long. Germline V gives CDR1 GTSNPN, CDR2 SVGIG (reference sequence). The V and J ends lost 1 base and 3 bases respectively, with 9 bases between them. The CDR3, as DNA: TGTGCCTGGAGTGGGACGGGGGAAGAGACCCAGTACTTC. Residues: CAWSGTGEETQYF.

CDR3 loop: CASSWGGEGRTDTQYF. CDR3 nucleotides: TGTGCCAGCAGTTGGGGGGGGGAAGGCCGCACAGATACGCAGTATTTT. The J gene is TRBJ2-3, the V gene TRBV28; TRBD2 aligns across 7 bases. The CDR3 has 16 amino acids. The germline V gene has CDR1 MDHEN and CDR2 SYDVKM. Trimming removed 4 bases from V and 1 base from J; junction bases left unmatched: 8.

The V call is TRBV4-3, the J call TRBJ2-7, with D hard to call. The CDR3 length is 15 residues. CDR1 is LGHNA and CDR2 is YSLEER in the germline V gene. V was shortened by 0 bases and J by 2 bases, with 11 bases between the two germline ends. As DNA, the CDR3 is TGCGCCAGCAGCCAAGATCGAGGTCTGCCCTACGAGCAGTACTTC. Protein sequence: CASSQDRGLPYEQYF.

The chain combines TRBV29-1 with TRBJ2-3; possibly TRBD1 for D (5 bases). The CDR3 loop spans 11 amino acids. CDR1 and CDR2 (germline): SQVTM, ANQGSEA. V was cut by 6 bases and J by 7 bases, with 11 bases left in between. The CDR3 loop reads CSVDSTNTQYF. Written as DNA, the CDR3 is TGCAGCGTCGACAGCACCAATACGCAGTATTTT.

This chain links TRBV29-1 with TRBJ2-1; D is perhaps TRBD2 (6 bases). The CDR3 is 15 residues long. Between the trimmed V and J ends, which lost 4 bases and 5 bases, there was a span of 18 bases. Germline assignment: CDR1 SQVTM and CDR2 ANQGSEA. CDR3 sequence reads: CSVGRRGLFDNEQFF. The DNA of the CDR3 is TGCAGCGTTGGGAGACGGGGGTTGTTCGACAATGAGCAGTTCTTC.

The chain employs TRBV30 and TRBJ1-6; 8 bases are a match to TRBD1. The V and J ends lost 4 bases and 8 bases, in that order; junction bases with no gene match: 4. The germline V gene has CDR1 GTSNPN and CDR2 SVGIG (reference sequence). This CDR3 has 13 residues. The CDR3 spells CAWKDRVDSPLHF. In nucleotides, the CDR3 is TGTGCCTGGAAGGACAGGGTTGATTCACCCCTCCACTTT.

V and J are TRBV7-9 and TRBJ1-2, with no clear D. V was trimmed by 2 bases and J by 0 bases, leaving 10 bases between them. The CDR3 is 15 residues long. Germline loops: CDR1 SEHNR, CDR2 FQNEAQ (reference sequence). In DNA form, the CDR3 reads TGTGCCAGCAGCTTACTCCCTGGCCCTAACTATGGCTACACCTTC. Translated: CASSLLPGPNYGYTF.

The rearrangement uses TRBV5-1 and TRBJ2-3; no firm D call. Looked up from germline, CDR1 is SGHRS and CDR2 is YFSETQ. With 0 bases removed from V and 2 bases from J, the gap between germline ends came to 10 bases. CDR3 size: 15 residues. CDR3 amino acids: CASSLAGSHTDTQYF. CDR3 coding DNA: TGCGCCAGCAGCTTGGCAGGATCCCACACAGATACGCAGTATTTT. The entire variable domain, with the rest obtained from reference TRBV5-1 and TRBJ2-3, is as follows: KAGVTQTPRYLIKTRGQQVTLSCSPISGHRSVSWYQQTPGQGLQFLFEYFSETQRNKGNFPGRFSGRQFSNSRSEMNVSTLELGDSALYLCASSLAGSHTDTQYFGPGTRLTVL.